This T cell receptor beta chain is drawn from a study of Ad26.COV2.S vaccination and SARS-CoV-2 variants. Study at large: Ad26.COV2.S shots went into the muscle once or twice, 56 days apart.

Study outcomes and limitations: Substantial breadth in spike-specific CD8+ and CD4+ T cell responses was reportedly seen after vaccination. Total responses of T cells may have been underestimated by the analyses of TCR breadth and depth.

Stated treatment: 19 received Ad26.COV2.S at low or high dose, single or two shots; 5 received placebo; per-sample allocation not given. Sampling happened 63 days after the first vaccine or placebo injection. Boston supplied an adult donor aged 18-55 years. The CDR3 sequence is 14 residues long. Germline loops: CDR1 LNHDA, CDR2 SQIVND (reference sequence). Trimming left V 3 bases short and J 2 bases short, with 10 bases between. The data were produced by immunoSEQ multiplex PCR, yet TCRdb's version contains in-frame clones alone and is incomplete. The sample holds almost 400,000 clones, 70% to 90% seen once. With respect to this clone: The antigen is undetermined.

This receptor was obtained from a person aged 18-60 years who received the Ad26.COV2.S COVID-19 vaccine or a placebo. Source: peripheral blood, taken in a trial of Ad26.COV2.S vaccine versus placebo. V and J are TRBV19 and TRBJ1-1, with D unclear. DNA of the CDR3: TGTGCCAGTAGTATTGGCCGGCCCAACACTGAAGCTTTCTTT. Translation gives CASSIGRPNTEAFF.